The clone carrying this T cell receptor (beta chain) was observed a handful of times. Libraries for TCRalpha and TCRbeta carried sample barcodes and unique molecular identifiers via 5'RACE. MiXCR, applied by TCRdb to the 5' RACE reads, yields one record per CDR3 protein. This table holds about 360,000 distinct CDR3 sequences, approximately 15% found once. This sample was taken from a study of T-cell memory formation after mild COVID-19. The sample comprised PBMCs or a T cell subset sorted from them (not recorded which). The sequence derives from a man younger than 35 who had mild COVID-19 (a few samples of this study predate the infection). Cell type and time point are not known.

This CDR3 is CASSPRTGRNEAFF. The DNA for the CDR3 is TGCGCCAGCAGCCCCCGGACAGGCAGGAATGAAGCTTTCTTT. The chain links TRBV5-1 to TRBJ1-1, with 7 bases aligning to TRBD1. V dropped 4 bases and J dropped 7; count of bases not matched to a gene: 10. CDR1 and CDR2 from the germline V gene are SGHRS and YFSETQ. CDR3 length equals 14 residues.